These 29 T cell receptor beta chains came from one sample sequenced in a study of T cell responses to AZD1222 COVID-19 vaccine. The table came from immunoSEQ multiplex PCR; TCRdb's copy has only in-frame clones and leaves some out. This sample carries approximately 90,000 clones, roughly 90% of them seen once, and the ten largest clones take just over 5.5%. The sequencing used peripheral blood, collected 28 days after the second AZD1222 dose. These receptors were taken from an adult who received the AZD1222 COVID-19 vaccine.

The rearrangement links TRBV14 to TRBJ1-1; D may be TRBD1 (6 bases). This CDR3 region has 15 residues. Germline lookup yields CDR1 SGHDN and CDR2 FVKESK. The V end lost 5 bases, the J end lost 2 bases, and 15 bases lay between the germline ends. The CDR3, as DNA: TGTGCCAGCAGCATTGGGACATTGTCAAACACTGAAGCTTTCTTT. Amino acid sequence: CASSIGTLSNTEAFF.

This clone has only one observation. CDR3 nucleotide sequence: TGTGCCACCAGTGAGGTTACAGGGGCCGGGGAGCTGTTTTTT. Residues: CATSEVTGAGELFF. This chain uses TRBV24-1 with TRBJ2-2, with TRBD1 matching over 7 bases. Trimming at V came to 4 bases and at J to 6 bases, leaving 4 bases not matched to a gene. This CDR3 has 14 residues. Germline assignment: CDR1 KGHDR and CDR2 SFDVKD.

J is TRBJ1-1 and V is TRBV6-5; D is perhaps TRBD1 (5 bases). This CDR3 has 16 residues. Germline loops: CDR1 MNHEY, CDR2 SVGAGI. V was trimmed by 0 bases and J by 0 bases, leaving 11 bases between them. As DNA, the CDR3 is TGTGCCAGCAGTTACTCCCCAGGGCCGTTGAACACTGAAGCTTTCTTT. Protein: CASSYSPGPLNTEAFF.

The chain joins TRBV7-9 to TRBJ2-2, with 11 nucleotides matching TRBD1. Germline V lookup: CDR1 SEHNR, CDR2 FQNEAQ (reference sequence). The CDR3 covers 16 residues. V lost 4 bases to trimming and J lost 5 bases; unmatched junction nucleotides: 6. Here the CDR3 DNA reads TGTGCCAGCAGCTCGGGGACAGGGGGGTATACCGGGGAGCTGTTTTTT. Translation: CASSSGTGGYTGELFF.

The rearrangement uses TRBV3-1 (or the pseudogene TRBV3-2) and TRBJ2-1; 8 bases agree with TRBD1. The CDR3 runs to 15 residues. CDR1 and CDR2 (germline): LGHDT, YNNKEL (reference sequence). The V and J ends lost 2 bases and 0 bases, in that order; junction bases with no gene match: 0. The CDR3 region is CASSQTGGSYNEQFF. The CDR3 DNA reads TGTGCCAGCAGCCAAACAGGGGGCTCCTACAATGAGCAGTTCTTC.

This chain links TRBV19 with TRBJ1-5; TRBD1 matches 8 bases. The V gene's germline CDR1 is LNHDA and CDR2 SQIVND (reference sequence). The V and J ends lost 6 bases and 9 bases, in that order; junction bases with no gene match: 7. The CDR3 spans 13 residues. CDR3 region: CASRGGQARPQHF. DNA for the CDR3: TGTGCCAGTAGGGGGGGACAGGCCCGGCCCCAGCATTTT.

The V gene is TRBV5-8, the J gene TRBJ1-2; a weak D match, TRBD1 (5 bases). CDR1 and CDR2 (germline): SGHTS, YDEGEE. CDR3 length equals 13 residues. V was shortened by 5 bases and J by 2 bases, with 10 bases between the two germline ends. In DNA form, the CDR3 reads TGTGCCAGCAGGTATAGACAGAACTATGGCTACACCTTC. It yields the protein CASRYRQNYGYTF.

V is TRBV6-2 or TRBV6-3 and J is TRBJ1-2, with no clear D. The CDR3 covers 13 residues. Germline CDR1 and CDR2: MNHEY and SVGEGT. Trimming pared 2 bases from V and 6 bases from J, leaving 10 bases between. CDR3 loop: CASSYPTTDGYTF. CDR3 DNA sequence: TGTGCCAGCAGTTACCCCACGACGGATGGCTACACCTTC.

The V call is TRBV28, the J call TRBJ1-1, with no clear D. The V and J ends lost 2 bases and 2 bases respectively, with 3 bases between them. CDR3 length: 12 amino acids. Germline V CDR1 and CDR2: MDHEN, SYDVKM. The CDR3 DNA reads TGTGCCAGCAGTTTAGGAAACACTGAAGCTTTCTTT. Its protein product is CASSLGNTEAFF.

The CDR3 here is CASSAAGNEQFF. The CDR3 DNA reads TGTGCCAGCTCTGCGGCGGGGAATGAGCAGTTCTTC. The rearrangement joins TRBV6-5 to TRBJ2-1, with a possible D match to TRBD2 (6 bases). The CDR3 runs to 12 residues. The germline V gene encodes CDR1 MNHEY and CDR2 SVGAGI. The germline V and J ends were trimmed by 8 bases and 7 bases, with 12 bases remaining between them.

This rearrangement joins TRBV11-2 to TRBJ1-2; the D is unclear. Germline loops: CDR1 SGHAT, CDR2 FQNNGV. The CDR3 sequence is 13 residues long. The V gene lost 0 bases and the J gene lost 6 bases, with 8 bases spanning the gap. The chain's CDR3 is CASSLDRGDGYTF. The CDR3 DNA reads TGTGCCAGCAGCTTAGATCGTGGTGATGGCTACACCTTC.

V and J are TRBV10-3 and TRBJ1-1, with D hard to call. V lost 0 bases to trimming and J lost 2 bases, with 19 bases between them. In germline, CDR1 is ENHRY, CDR2 SYGVKD. The CDR3 consists of 18 residues. CDR3 region: CAISESRILTLANTEAFF. Here the CDR3 DNA reads TGTGCCATCAGTGAGTCCCGTATTCTAACCCTTGCCAACACTGAAGCTTTCTTT.

The chain uses TRBV5-1 and TRBJ1-1; tentative D call: TRBD1 (6 bases). The V gene's germline CDR1 is SGHRS and CDR2 YFSETQ. This CDR3 is built from 15 residues. The ends were cut back, 7 bases at V and 1 base at J, with 17 bases in the middle. The CDR3 region is CASGRGGIGNTEAFF. The CDR3 DNA reads TGCGCCAGCGGGAGAGGGGGAATCGGGAACACTGAAGCTTTCTTT.

The chain combines TRBV2 with TRBJ2-7; TRBD1 agrees at 10 bases. Germline-derived CDR1 and CDR2 are SNHLY and FYNNEI. J lost 5 bases, V lost 6 bases, and 7 bases had no gene match. CDR3 size: 14 residues. The CDR3 coding sequence is TGTGCCAGCAGAGGACAGGGGGTCGGCCACGAGCAGTACTTC. Its protein product is CASRGQGVGHEQYF.

The DNA for the CDR3 is TGTGCCTGGGGACCAGGACGAGTGACTAATGAAAAACTGTTTTTT. Amino acids: CAWGPGRVTNEKLFF. V usage is TRBV30 and J usage is TRBJ1-4; D is unresolved. The germline CDR1 and CDR2 sequences are GTSNPN and SVGIG (reference sequence). CDR3 length: 15 amino acids. V shed 5 bases and J shed 2 bases, with 15 bases lying between them.

The sample holds one count of this clone. The rearrangement joins TRBV7-2 to TRBJ2-5; possible D gene TRBD1, 5 bases. CDR1 and CDR2 from the germline V gene are SGHTA and FQGNSA. The length of the CDR3 is 16 residues. Between the trimmed V and J ends, which lost 6 bases and 5 bases, there was a span of 22 bases. The CDR3 DNA reads TGTGCCAGCAGGCCAACGGTCCCAGGGTTAGGGGAGACCCAGTACTTC. Residues: CASRPTVPGLGETQYF.

On this clone itself: Additional DNA sequences in this sample encode the identical CDR3. CDR3 DNA sequence: TGTGCCAGCAGTTTCCGAGCAAACTATGGCTACACCTTC. As protein: CASSFRANYGYTF. The chain combines TRBV27 with TRBJ1-2; D not resolved. Germline values: CDR1 MNHEY, CDR2 SMNVEV (reference sequence). Trimming stripped 3 bases from V and 2 bases from J, with 7 bases between. The CDR3 runs to 13 residues.

V gene TRBV24-1 combines with J gene TRBJ1-5; D unclear. The CDR3 extends over 10 amino acids. Germline V gene data show CDR1 as KGHDR and CDR2 as SFDVKD. V was clipped by 4 bases and J by 9 bases, with 3 bases between them. The CDR3 DNA follows: TGTGCCACCAGTGAGCGGCCCCAGCATTTT. Its translation: CATSERPQHF.

The rearrangement links TRBV20-1 to TRBJ1-1, with D unclear. The length of the CDR3 is 11 residues. V lost 5 bases and J 7 bases, leaving 11 bases between the germline ends. Germline-derived CDR1 and CDR2 are DFQATT and SNEGSKA (reference sequence). CDR3 sequence (DNA): TGCAGTGCTCACAAGACGGTTGAAGCTTTCTTT. It codes for CSAHKTVEAFF.

This sequence joins TRBV12-3 or TRBV12-4 and TRBJ2-1; possible D gene TRBD1, 6 bases. V shed 7 bases and J shed 9 bases, with 16 bases lying between them. The CDR3 runs to 13 residues. The CDR3 bases are TGTGCCAGCATCTCCTCTCAGGGGTTTGAGCAGTTCTTC. Its translation: CASISSQGFEQFF.

V is TRBV2 and J is TRBJ1-2; D is possibly TRBD1 (5 bases). The CDR3 is 14 residues long. Germline lookup yields CDR1 SNHLY and CDR2 FYNNEI. Between the trimmed V and J ends, which lost 3 bases and 11 bases, there was a span of 19 bases. This chain's CDR3 is CASSDPGAFFGYTF. CDR3 bases: TGTGCCAGCAGTGATCCCGGGGCGTTTTTTGGTTACACCTTC.

The genes are TRBV13 and TRBJ2-4; weak D call: TRBD2 (6 bases). In germline, CDR1 is PRHDT, CDR2 FYEKMQ (reference sequence). This CDR3 is 16 amino acids long. Deletions cut 4 bases from V and 1 base from J, with 14 bases between. The CDR3 DNA follows: TGTGCCAGCAGCTCACTGAGGGCGGGGGCCAAAAACATTCAGTACTTC. Its protein is CASSSLRAGAKNIQYF. Full variable domain (remainder filled in from reference TRBV13 and TRBJ2-4): AAGVIQSPRHLIKEKRETATLKCYPIPRHDTVYWYQQGPGQDPQFLISFYEKMQSDKGSIPDRFSAQQFSDYHSELNMSSLELGDSALYFCASSSLRAGAKNIQYFGAGTRLSVL.

The V and J genes are TRBV15 and TRBJ2-7; a weak D match, TRBD1 (5 bases). The CDR3 totals 14 residues. V dropped 0 bases and J dropped 3 bases, with 9 bases sitting between them. Looked up from germline, CDR1 is LNHNV and CDR2 is YYDKDF (reference sequence). The CDR3 is CATSRDRVSYEQYF. As DNA, the CDR3 is TGTGCCACCAGCAGAGACAGGGTTAGCTACGAGCAGTACTTC.

The chain carries TRBV2 and TRBJ1-5; D is perhaps TRBD1 (6 bases). V was trimmed by 6 bases and J by 2 bases, leaving 17 bases between them. Germline V gene data show CDR1 as SNHLY and CDR2 as FYNNEI. The CDR3 loop spans 16 amino acids. The CDR3 protein is CASRPTGNLGNQPQHF. The DNA for the CDR3 is TGTGCCAGCAGGCCTACAGGGAATTTAGGCAATCAGCCCCAGCATTTT.

V is TRBV5-1 and J is TRBJ1-3; D uncertain. This CDR3 is 15 amino acids long. V shed 4 bases and J shed 4 bases, with 15 bases lying between them. Germline CDR1 reads SGHRS; CDR2 reads YFSETQ. CDR3 loop: CASSVGWGDGNTIYF. DNA for the CDR3: TGCGCCAGCAGCGTTGGGTGGGGAGACGGAAACACCATATATTTT.

The chain employs TRBV5-4 and TRBJ1-4; 10 bases are shared with TRBD1. J lost 7 bases, V lost 4 bases, and 4 bases had no gene match. CDR3 length equals 14 residues. Germline-derived CDR1 and CDR2 are SGHNT and YYREEE (reference sequence). CDR3 protein: CASSQDRGGEKLFF. The CDR3 DNA follows: TGTGCCAGCAGCCAGGACAGGGGGGGTGAAAAACTGTTTTTT.

The rearrangement joins TRBV5-6 to TRBJ2-2, with a tentative D call TRBD2 (7 bases). Trimming took off 4 bases at V and 6 bases at J, with 13 bases between the two ends. The germline CDR1 and CDR2 sequences are SGHDT and YYEEEE. CDR3 length equals 14 residues. CDR3 loop: CASSPIGGPGELFF. Written as DNA, the CDR3 is TGTGCCAGCAGCCCTATCGGGGGGCCCGGGGAGCTGTTTTTT.

The chain is built from TRBV7-9 and TRBJ2-6; no firm D call. The CDR3 length is 16 residues. Germline V gene data show CDR1 as SEHNR and CDR2 as FQNEAQ (reference sequence). Trimming stripped 2 bases from V and 0 bases from J, with 8 bases between. CDR3 bases: TGTGCCAGCAGCTTATGGCGGAGCTCTGGGGCCAACGTCCTGACTTTC. Protein product: CASSLWRSSGANVLTF.

The chain employs TRBV3-1 (or the pseudogene TRBV3-2) and TRBJ1-1; 8 positions agree with TRBD1. Looked up from germline, CDR1 is LGHDT and CDR2 is YNNKEL (reference sequence). The junction had 2 bases not matched to a gene; V was cut back by 1 base and J by 10 bases. The CDR3 is made up of 12 amino acids. Written as DNA, the CDR3 is TGTGCCAGCAGCCAAGTAGACAGGGGAGCTTTCTTT. Amino acids: CASSQVDRGAFF.